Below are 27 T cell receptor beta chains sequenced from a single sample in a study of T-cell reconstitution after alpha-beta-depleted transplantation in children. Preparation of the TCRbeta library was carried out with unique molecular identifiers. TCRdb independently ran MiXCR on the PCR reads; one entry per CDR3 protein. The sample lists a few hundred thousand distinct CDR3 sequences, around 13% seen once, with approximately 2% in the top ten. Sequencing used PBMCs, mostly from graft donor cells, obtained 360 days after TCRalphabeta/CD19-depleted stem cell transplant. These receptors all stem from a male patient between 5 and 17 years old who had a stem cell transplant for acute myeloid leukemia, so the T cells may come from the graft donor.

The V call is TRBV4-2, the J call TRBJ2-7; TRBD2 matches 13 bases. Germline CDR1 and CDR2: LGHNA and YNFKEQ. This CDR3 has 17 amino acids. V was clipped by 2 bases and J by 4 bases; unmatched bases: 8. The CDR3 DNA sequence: TGTGCCAGCAGCCAACGTGGGACTAGCGGGATTAGATACGAGCAGTACTTC. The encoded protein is CASSQRGTSGIRYEQYF.

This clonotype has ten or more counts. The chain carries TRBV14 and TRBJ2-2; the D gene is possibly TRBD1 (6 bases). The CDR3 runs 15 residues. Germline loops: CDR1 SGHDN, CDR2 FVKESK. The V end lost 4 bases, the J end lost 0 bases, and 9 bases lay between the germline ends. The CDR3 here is CASSRGQANTGELFF. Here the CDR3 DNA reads TGTGCCAGCAGCCGGGGGCAGGCGAACACCGGGGAGCTGTTTTTT.

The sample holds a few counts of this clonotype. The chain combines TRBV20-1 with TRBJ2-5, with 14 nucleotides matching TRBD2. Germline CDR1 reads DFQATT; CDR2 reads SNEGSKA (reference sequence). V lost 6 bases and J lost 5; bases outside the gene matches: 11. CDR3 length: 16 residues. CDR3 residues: CSAQGTSGSGWETQYF. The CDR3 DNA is TGCAGTGCCCAAGGGACTAGCGGGAGTGGGTGGGAGACCCAGTACTTC.

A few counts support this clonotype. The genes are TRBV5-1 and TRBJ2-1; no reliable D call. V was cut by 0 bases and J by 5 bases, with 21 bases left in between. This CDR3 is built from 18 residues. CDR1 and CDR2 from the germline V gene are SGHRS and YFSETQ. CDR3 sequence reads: CASSLASGQSILNNEQFF. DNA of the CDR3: TGCGCCAGCAGCTTGGCCTCGGGCCAATCCATCCTTAACAATGAGCAGTTCTTC.

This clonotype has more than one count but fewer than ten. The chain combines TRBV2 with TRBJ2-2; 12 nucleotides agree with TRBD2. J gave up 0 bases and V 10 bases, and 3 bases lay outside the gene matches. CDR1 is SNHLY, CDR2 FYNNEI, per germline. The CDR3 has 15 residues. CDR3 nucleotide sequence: TGTGCCATAGGACTAGCGGGAACGAACACCGGGGAGCTGTTTTTT. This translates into CAIGLAGTNTGELFF.

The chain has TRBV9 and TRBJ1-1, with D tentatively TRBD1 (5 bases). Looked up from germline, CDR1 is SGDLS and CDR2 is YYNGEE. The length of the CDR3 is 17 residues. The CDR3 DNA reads TGTGTTTCCCCCGGGGCAGGGCAAGCTGGGCCGACGGCTGAAGCTTTCTTT. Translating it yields CVSPGAGQAGPTAEAFF.

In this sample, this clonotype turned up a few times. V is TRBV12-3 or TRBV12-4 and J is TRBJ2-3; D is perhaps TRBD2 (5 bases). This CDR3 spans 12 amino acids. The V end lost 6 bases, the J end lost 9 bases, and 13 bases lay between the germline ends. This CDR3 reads CASSPGVGTQYF. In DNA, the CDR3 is TGTGCCAGCAGCCCCGGGGTGGGCACGCAGTATTTT.

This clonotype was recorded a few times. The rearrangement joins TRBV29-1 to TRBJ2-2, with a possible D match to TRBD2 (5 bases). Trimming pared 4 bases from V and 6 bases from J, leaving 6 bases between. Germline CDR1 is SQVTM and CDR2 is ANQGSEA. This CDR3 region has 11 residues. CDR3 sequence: CSVVRAGELFF. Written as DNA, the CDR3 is TGCAGCGTTGTGAGGGCCGGGGAGCTGTTTTTT.

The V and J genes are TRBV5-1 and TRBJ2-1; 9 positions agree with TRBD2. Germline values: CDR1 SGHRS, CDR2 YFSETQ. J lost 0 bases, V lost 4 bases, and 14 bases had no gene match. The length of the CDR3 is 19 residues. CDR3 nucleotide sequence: TGCGCCAGCAGCAGGGGCCGAGCGGGAGGACTCAGCTCCTACAATGAGCAGTTCTTC. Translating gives CASSRGRAGGLSSYNEQFF.

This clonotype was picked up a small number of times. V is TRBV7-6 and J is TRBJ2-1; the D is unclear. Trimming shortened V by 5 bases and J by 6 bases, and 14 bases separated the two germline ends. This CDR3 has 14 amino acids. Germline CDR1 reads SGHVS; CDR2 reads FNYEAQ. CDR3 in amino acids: CASSPEFTINEQFF. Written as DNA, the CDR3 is TGTGCCAGCAGCCCTGAGTTCACAATCAATGAGCAGTTCTTC.

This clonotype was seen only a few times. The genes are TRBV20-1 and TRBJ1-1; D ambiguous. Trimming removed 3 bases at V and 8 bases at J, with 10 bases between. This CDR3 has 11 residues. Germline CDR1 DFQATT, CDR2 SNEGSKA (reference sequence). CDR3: CSARWSREAFF. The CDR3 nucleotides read TGCAGTGCTAGGTGGAGTCGAGAAGCTTTCTTT.

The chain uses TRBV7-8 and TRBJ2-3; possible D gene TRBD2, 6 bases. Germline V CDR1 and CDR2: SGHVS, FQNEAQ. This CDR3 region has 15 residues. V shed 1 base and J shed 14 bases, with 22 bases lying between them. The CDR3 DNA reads TGTGCCAGCAGCTTAGACGCCACTAGCCCCCGGACCCCGTATTTT. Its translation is CASSLDATSPRTPYF. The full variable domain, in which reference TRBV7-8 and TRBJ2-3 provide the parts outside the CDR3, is GAGVSQSPRYKVAKRGQDVALRCDPISGHVSLFWYQQALGQGPEFLTYFQNEAQLDKSGLPSDRFFAERPEGSVSTLKIQRTQQEDSAVYLCASSLDATSPRTPYFGPGTRLTVL.

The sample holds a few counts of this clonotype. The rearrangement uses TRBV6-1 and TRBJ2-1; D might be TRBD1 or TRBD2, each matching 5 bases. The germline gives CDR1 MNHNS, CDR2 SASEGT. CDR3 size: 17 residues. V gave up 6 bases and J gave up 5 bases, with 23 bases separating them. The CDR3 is CASSHGAAQTLDNEQFF. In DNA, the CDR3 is TGTGCCAGCAGCCACGGGGCGGCCCAAACCCTTGACAATGAGCAGTTCTTC.

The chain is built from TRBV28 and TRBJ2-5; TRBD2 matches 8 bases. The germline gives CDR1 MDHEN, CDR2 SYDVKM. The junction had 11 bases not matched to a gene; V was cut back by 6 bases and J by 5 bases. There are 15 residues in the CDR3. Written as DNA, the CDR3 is TGTGCCAGCAGGGTTGGCGGGGGGCTTAGGGAGACCCAGTACTTC. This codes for CASRVGGGLRETQYF.

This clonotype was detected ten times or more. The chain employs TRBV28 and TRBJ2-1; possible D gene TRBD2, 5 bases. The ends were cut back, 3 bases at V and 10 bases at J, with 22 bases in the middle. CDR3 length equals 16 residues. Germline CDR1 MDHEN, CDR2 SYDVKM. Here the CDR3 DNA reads TGTGCCAGCAGTTTCGAGGGCCCCCCCTCTAGCTCAGAGCAGTTCTTC. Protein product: CASSFEGPPSSSEQFF.

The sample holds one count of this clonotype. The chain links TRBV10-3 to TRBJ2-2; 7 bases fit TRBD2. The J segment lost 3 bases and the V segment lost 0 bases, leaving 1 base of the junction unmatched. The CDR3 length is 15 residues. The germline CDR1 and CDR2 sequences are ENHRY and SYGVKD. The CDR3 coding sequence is TGTGCCATCAGTGAGTCGGCGGGGGACACCGGGGAGCTGTTTTTT. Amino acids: CAISESAGDTGELFF.

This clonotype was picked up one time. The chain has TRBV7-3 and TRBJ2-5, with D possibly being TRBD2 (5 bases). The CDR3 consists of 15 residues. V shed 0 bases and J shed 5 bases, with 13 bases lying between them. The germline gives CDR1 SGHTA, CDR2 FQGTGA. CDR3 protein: CASSLTLGSRETQYF. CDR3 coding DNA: TGTGCCAGCAGCTTAACTTTGGGGAGCCGGGAGACCCAGTACTTC.

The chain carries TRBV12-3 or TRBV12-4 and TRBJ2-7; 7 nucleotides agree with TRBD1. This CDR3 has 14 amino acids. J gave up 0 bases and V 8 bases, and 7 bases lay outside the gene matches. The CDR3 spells CASRRWDSSYEQYF. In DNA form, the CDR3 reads TGTGCCAGCCGCCGATGGGACAGCTCCTACGAGCAGTACTTC.

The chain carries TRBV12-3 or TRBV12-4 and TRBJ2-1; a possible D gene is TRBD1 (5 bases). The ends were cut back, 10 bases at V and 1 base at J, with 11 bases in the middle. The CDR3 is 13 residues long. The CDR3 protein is CAITGESYNEQFF. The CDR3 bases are TGTGCCATCACAGGAGAGTCCTACAATGAGCAGTTCTTC.

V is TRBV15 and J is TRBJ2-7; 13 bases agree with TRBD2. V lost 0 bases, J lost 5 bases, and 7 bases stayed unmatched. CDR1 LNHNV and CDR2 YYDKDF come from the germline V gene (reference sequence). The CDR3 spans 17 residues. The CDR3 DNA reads TGTGCCACCAGCAGAGAGGGACTAGCGGGAATATGGGACGAGCAGTACTTC. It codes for CATSREGLAGIWDEQYF. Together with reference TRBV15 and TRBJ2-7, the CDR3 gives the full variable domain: DAMVIQNPRYQVTQFGKPVTLSCSQTLNHNVMYWYQQKSSQAPKLLFHYYDKDFNNEADTPDNFQSRRPNTSFCFLDIRSPGLGDTAMYLCATSREGLAGIWDEQYFGPGTRLTVT.

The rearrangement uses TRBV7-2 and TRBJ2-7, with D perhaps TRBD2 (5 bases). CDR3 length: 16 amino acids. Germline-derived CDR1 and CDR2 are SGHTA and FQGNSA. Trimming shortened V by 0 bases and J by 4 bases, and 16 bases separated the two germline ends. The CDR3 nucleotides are TGTGCCAGCAGCTTAGCGCTGAGGGTACTCCAGTACGAGCAGTACTTC. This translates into CASSLALRVLQYEQYF.

The CDR3 DNA follows: TGTGCCACCAGCGCCCGCGAGAAAGCCGGGGAGCTGTTTTTT. The encoded protein is CATSAREKAGELFF. The genes are TRBV24-1 and TRBJ2-2; D gene unclear. The V end lost 7 bases, the J end lost 6 bases, and 14 bases lay between the germline ends. Germline V gene sequence: CDR1 KGHDR, CDR2 SFDVKD. The CDR3 runs 14 residues.

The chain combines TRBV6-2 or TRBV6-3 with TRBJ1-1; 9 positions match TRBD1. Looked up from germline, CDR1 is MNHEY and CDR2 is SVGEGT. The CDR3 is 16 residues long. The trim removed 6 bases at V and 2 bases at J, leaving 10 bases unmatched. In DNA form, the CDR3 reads TGTGCCAGCAGCCGGGGACAGGGAGTGGTTAACACTGAAGCTTTCTTT. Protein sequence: CASSRGQGVVNTEAFF.

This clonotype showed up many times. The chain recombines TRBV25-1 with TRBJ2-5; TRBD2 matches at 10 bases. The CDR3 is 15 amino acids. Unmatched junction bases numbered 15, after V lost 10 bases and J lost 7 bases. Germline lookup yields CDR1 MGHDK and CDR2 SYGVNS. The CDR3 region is CATTGLAGAIGTQYF. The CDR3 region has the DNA TGTGCCACCACAGGGCTAGCGGGAGCCATTGGGACCCAGTACTTC.

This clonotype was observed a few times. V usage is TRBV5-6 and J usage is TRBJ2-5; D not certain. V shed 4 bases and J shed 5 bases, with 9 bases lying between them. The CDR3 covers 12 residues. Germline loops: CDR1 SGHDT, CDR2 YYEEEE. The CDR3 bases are TGTGCCAGCAGCCCCTGGATGGAGACCCAGTACTTC. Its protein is CASSPWMETQYF.

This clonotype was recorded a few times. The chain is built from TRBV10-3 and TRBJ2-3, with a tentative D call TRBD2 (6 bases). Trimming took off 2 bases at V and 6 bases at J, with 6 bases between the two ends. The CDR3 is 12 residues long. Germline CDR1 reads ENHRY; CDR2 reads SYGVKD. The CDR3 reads CAISEGGDTQYF. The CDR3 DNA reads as TGTGCCATCAGTGAGGGGGGGGATACGCAGTATTTT.

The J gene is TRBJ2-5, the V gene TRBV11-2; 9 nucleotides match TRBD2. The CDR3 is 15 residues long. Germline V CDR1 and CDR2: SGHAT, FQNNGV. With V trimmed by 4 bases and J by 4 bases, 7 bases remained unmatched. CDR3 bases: TGTGCCAGCAGCTCCGGGACTAGCTTTTTAGAGACCCAGTACTTC. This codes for CASSSGTSFLETQYF. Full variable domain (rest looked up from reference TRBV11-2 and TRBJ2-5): EAGVAQSPRYKIIEKRQSVAFWCNPISGHATLYWYQQILGQGPKLLIQFQNNGVVDDSQLPKDRFSAERLKGVDSTLKIQPAKLEDSAVYLCASSSGTSFLETQYFGPGTRLLVL.